Listed here are 18 T cell receptor beta chains from one sample, sequenced in a study of identical twins (dated by TCRdb to 2015 to 2016). The library came from 5' RACE. Sequencing took place on an Illumina HiSeq 2000. TCRdb ran its own pipeline on the public reads, namely fastp trimming at Q25 and MiXCR clone calling, and kept in-frame beta chains. CDR3 protein sequences are deduplicated, and each keeps its most common genes and DNA. The sample table contains about 470,000 distinct CDR3 sequences; only one count was recorded for 20% to 25% of them. The ten largest clones represent around 3% of the sample. These data were likewise used in another study, on T cells expressing NK-cell markers.

Sequencing was carried out using CD4+ T cells sorted from blood. These TCRs come from a woman between 18 and 29 years old in good health.

The chain carries TRBV18 and TRBJ1-1; maybe TRBD1 (6 bases). Germline V gene lookup returns CDR1 KGHSH and CDR2 LQKENI. CDR3 length equals 14 residues. The V and J ends lost 8 bases and 0 bases respectively, with 13 bases between them. CDR3 amino acids: CASRLQGMNTEAFF. The CDR3 DNA reads as TGTGCCAGCCGACTACAGGGTATGAACACTGAAGCTTTCTTT.

This chain uses TRBV5-1 with TRBJ2-7; no definite D call. Germline CDR1 SGHRS, CDR2 YFSETQ. The CDR3 contains 13 residues. Trimming pared 0 bases from V and 2 bases from J, leaving 6 bases between. The CDR3 reads CASSLDEAYEQYF. CDR3 nucleotides: TGCGCCAGCAGCTTGGATGAGGCCTACGAGCAGTACTTC.

The V and J genes are TRBV6-1 and TRBJ2-1; 7 bases map to TRBD1. CDR1 is MNHNS and CDR2 is SASEGT in the germline V gene. J was trimmed by 4 bases and V by 5 bases; bases with no gene match: 5. The CDR3 is 14 amino acids. Written as DNA, the CDR3 is TGTGCCAGCAGTAGAAAGACAGGGTACAATGAGCAGTTCTTC. It yields the protein CASSRKTGYNEQFF.

CDR3 DNA sequence: TGTGCCAGCAGCTACGGGGACATAAGAGCTTTCTTT. As protein: CASSYGDIRAFF. The chain combines TRBV5-6 with TRBJ1-1; D is possibly TRBD1 (6 bases). From germline, CDR1 is SGHDT and CDR2 YYEEEE. The CDR3 is 12 amino acids. V was clipped by 3 bases and J by 10 bases, with 13 bases between them.

The rearrangement joins TRBV7-9 to TRBJ2-2, with 8 bases identical to TRBD1. The germline gives CDR1 SEHNR, CDR2 FQNEAQ (reference sequence). The CDR3 is 15 residues long. The V and J ends lost 5 bases and 2 bases, in that order; junction bases with no gene match: 4. The CDR3 sequence: CASSRQGINTGELFF. The CDR3, as DNA: TGTGCCAGCAGCCGACAGGGGATAAACACCGGGGAGCTGTTTTTT. Combining the CDR3 with reference TRBV7-9 and TRBJ2-2 gives the whole variable domain DTGVSQNPRHKITKRGQNVTFRCDPISEHNRLYWYRQTLGQGPEFLTYFQNEAQLEKSRLLSDRFSAERPKGSFSTLEIQRTEQGDSAMYLCASSRQGINTGELFFGEGSRLTVL.

The chain employs TRBV20-1 and TRBJ2-7; 7 positions match TRBD2. Losses at the gene ends were 5 bases for V and 3 bases for J; bases not matched to a gene: 10. Per the germline V gene, CDR1 is DFQATT and CDR2 is SNEGSKA (reference sequence). The CDR3 sequence is 14 residues long. DNA of the CDR3: TGCAGTGCTTCTTGGACTAGGGGAAACTACGAGCAGTACTTC. Translating gives CSASWTRGNYEQYF.

The chain links TRBV29-1 to TRBJ2-3, with 8 bases aligning to TRBD2. V lost 7 bases to trimming and J lost 0 bases; unmatched junction nucleotides: 6. The length of the CDR3 is 14 residues. CDR1 is SQVTM and CDR2 is ANQGSEA in the germline V gene. In DNA, the CDR3 is TGCAGCGAGATGCTAGCGGGTAGCACAGATACGCAGTATTTT. Encoded protein: CSEMLAGSTDTQYF.

The chain carries TRBV6-2 or TRBV6-3 and TRBJ2-3; no definite D call. Germline V gives CDR1 MNHEY, CDR2 SVGEGT. Trimming removed 2 bases at V and 4 bases at J, with 7 bases between. The CDR3 is 13 residues long. The DNA of the CDR3 is TGTGCCAGCAGTTACCCGGGCCCAGATACGCAGTATTTT. This codes for CASSYPGPDTQYF.

This clonotype was seen only a few times. The chain links TRBV6-1 to TRBJ2-1; 8 bases are shared with TRBD2. V was pared by 6 bases and J by 8 bases, with 15 bases of the junction left unmatched. The CDR3 contains 16 residues. Germline lookup yields CDR1 MNHNS and CDR2 SASEGT. The CDR3, as DNA: TGTGCCAGCAGCCAAAGGCGCGGGAGGCCCCTTGATGAGCAGTTCTTC. The encoded protein is CASSQRRGRPLDEQFF.

DNA for the CDR3: TGTGCCAGTAGTCCAGGGAACAGGGCGGAGTTCTTC. Translating gives CASSPGNRAEFF. This chain links TRBV19 with TRBJ2-1; TRBD1 is a possible D gene (6 bases). The germline gives CDR1 LNHDA, CDR2 SQIVND (reference sequence). The V gene lost 5 bases and the J gene lost 14 bases, with 16 bases spanning the gap. The CDR3 loop spans 12 amino acids.

The rearrangement uses TRBV5-6 and TRBJ1-4; 7 bases line up with TRBD1. Germline V gene sequence: CDR1 SGHDT, CDR2 YYEEEE. The ends lost 3 bases at V and 8 bases at J; junction bases unmatched: 13. The CDR3 totals 16 residues. The CDR3 reads CASSSRDSSKGEKLFF. DNA of the CDR3: TGTGCCAGCAGCTCCAGGGACAGCTCGAAAGGGGAAAAACTGTTTTTT.

This clonotype was seen a handful of times. V usage is TRBV20-1 and J usage is TRBJ2-5; no definite D call. Germline V gives CDR1 DFQATT, CDR2 SNEGSKA (reference sequence). The CDR3 consists of 11 residues. The germline V and J ends were trimmed by 7 bases and 6 bases, with 12 bases remaining between them. The CDR3: CSVLLPKTQYF. DNA of the CDR3: TGCAGTGTCCTTCTTCCGAAGACCCAGTACTTC.

This clonotype came up a few times. This rearrangement joins TRBV20-1 to TRBJ1-2; 10 bases are a match to TRBD1. V lost 3 bases and J lost 9; bases outside the gene matches: 10. Germline V CDR1 and CDR2: DFQATT, SNEGSKA (reference sequence). There are 14 residues in the CDR3. The CDR3 DNA reads TGCAGTGCTAGGGAAACAGACAGGGGGCTACGCTACACCTTC. Its translation: CSARETDRGLRYTF.

The CDR3 here is CASSFNTQYF. In DNA, the CDR3 is TGTGCCAGCAGTTTTAATACGCAGTATTTT. The V call is TRBV12-3 or TRBV12-4, the J call TRBJ2-3; D ambiguous. With 3 bases removed from V and 7 bases from J, the gap between germline ends came to 2 bases. The CDR3 covers 10 residues.

In this sample, this clonotype turned up a few times. The chain couples TRBV4-1 to TRBJ1-5, with 9 nucleotides matching TRBD1. The CDR3 length is 16 residues. Germline V lookup: CDR1 MGHRA, CDR2 YSYEKL. The V and J ends lost 6 bases and 2 bases, in that order; junction bases with no gene match: 8. The CDR3 coding sequence is TGCGCCAGCAGTCGGACAGGGGATCGGGGCAATCAGCCCCAGCATTTT. Residues: CASSRTGDRGNQPQHF.

This clonotype has at least ten counts. This chain joins TRBV5-1 and TRBJ2-1, with D tentatively TRBD1 (6 bases). In germline, CDR1 is SGHRS, CDR2 YFSETQ. The CDR3 has 14 amino acids. V lost 4 bases and J lost 10, with 18 bases in between. For the CDR3, the DNA is TGCGCCAGCAGCGTTGGGGCAGGGGATAACGAGCAGTTCTTC. Amino acid sequence: CASSVGAGDNEQFF.

The chain employs TRBV18 and TRBJ2-2, with a weak D call TRBD2 (5 bases). The CDR3 contains 14 residues. Germline lookup yields CDR1 KGHSH and CDR2 LQKENI. Trimming stripped 6 bases from V and 9 bases from J, with 17 bases between. The CDR3 bases are TGTGCCAGCTCGCTCAGCAACGGGGAACGGGAGCTGTTTTTT. Translated, it gives CASSLSNGERELFF.

As regards this clonotype: The germline gene is not matched at one end of the junction; a read error may be the cause. The CDR3: CASCQEPISSYEQYF. CDR3 nucleotides: TGTGCCAGCTGCCAAGAACCGATTAGCTCCTACGAGCAGTACTTC. The chain uses TRBV3-1 and TRBJ2-7; D unresolved. The CDR3 has 15 residues. Germline loops: CDR1 LGHDT, CDR2 YNNKEL (reference sequence).